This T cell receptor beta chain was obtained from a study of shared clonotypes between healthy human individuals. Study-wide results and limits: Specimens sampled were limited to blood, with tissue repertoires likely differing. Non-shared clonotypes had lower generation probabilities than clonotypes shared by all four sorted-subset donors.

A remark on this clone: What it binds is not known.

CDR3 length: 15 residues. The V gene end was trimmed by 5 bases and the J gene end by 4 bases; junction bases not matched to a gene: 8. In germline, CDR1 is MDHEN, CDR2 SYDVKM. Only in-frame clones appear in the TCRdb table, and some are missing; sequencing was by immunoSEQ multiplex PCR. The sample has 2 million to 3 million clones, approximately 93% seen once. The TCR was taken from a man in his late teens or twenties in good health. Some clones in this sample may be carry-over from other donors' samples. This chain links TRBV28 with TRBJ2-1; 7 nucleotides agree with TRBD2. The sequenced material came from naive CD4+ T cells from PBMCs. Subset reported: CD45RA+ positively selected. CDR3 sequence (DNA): TGTGCCAGCAGTGCCGGAGGGACTATGTACAATGAGCAGTTCTTC. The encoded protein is CASSAGGTMYNEQFF.